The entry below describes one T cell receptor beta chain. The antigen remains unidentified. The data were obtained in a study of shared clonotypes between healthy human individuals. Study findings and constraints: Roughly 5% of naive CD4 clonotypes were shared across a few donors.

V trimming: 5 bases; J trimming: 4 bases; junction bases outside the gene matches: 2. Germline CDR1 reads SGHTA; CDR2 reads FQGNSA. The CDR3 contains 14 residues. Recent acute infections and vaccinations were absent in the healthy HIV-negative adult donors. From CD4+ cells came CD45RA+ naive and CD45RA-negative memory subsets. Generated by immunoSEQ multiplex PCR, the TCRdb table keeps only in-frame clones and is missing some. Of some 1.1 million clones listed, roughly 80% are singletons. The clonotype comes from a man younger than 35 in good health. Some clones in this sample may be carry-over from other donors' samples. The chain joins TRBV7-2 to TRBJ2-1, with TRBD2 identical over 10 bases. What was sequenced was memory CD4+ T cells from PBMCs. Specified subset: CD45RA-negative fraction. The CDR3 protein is CASSRLAGYNEQFF. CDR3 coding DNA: TGTGCCAGCAGCCGACTAGCGGGTTACAATGAGCAGTTCTTC.